A selection of T cell receptor beta chains follows, all from one sample in a study of shared clonotypes between healthy human individuals. Clones were sequenced by immunoSEQ multiplex PCR, and TCRdb holds only the in-frame ones, with some missing. The table records 2 million to 2.5 million clones, approximately 90% of them present only once. The sample was naive CD4+ T cells from PBMCs. These receptors came from a man between 18 and 29 years old in good health. Some clones in this sample may be carry-over from other donors' samples. Each CDR3 is given with its conserved first and last residue. D genes are given only for firm matches. Some rows have no size entry. The others give once, few or many, or a class for an expanded clone.

V gene	D gene	clone size	J gene	CDR3 protein	CDR3 DNA
TRBV19	TRBD1	NA	TRBJ2-7	CASSMYRGRYEQYF	TGTGCCAGTAGCATGTACAGGGGACGCTACGAGCAGTACTTC
TRBV27	TRBD2	NA	TRBJ2-5	CASSPRTSGSRYQTQYF	TGTGCCAGCAGTCCCCGGACTAGCGGGAGCAGGTATCAGACCCAGTACTTC
TRBV10-3	NA	NA	TRBJ1-5	CAIRGTSNQPQHF	TGTGCCATCAGGGGCACCAGCAATCAGCCCCAGCATTTT
TRBV5-1	NA	NA	TRBJ1-5	CASSLETDQPQHF	TGCGCCAGCAGCTTGGAGACAGACCAGCCCCAGCATTTT
TRBV5-8	NA	NA	TRBJ2-2	CASSLVTGPTGELFF	TGTGCCAGCAGCTTGGTCACAGGACCCACCGGGGAGCTGTTTTTT
TRBV28	NA	NA	TRBJ2-3	CASPDTQYF	TGTGCCAGTCCGGATACGCAGTATTTT
TRBV25-1	TRBD1	NA	TRBJ2-6	CASSGTGVAGANVLTF	TGTGCCAGCAGTGGGACAGGGGTGGCTGGGGCCAACGTCCTGACTTTC
TRBV6-1	TRBD1	once	TRBJ2-2	CATTWTGRSAGELFF	TGTGCCACCACCTGGACAGGGAGGTCGGCCGGGGAGCTGTTTTTT
TRBV19	TRBD2	NA	TRBJ2-2	CAAGVNTGELFF	TGTGCTGCGGGGGTAAACACCGGGGAGCTGTTTTTT
TRBV27	NA	NA	TRBJ1-6	CASSPSTGVTLHF	TGTGCCAGCAGTCCGTCGACAGGCGTCACCCTCCACTTT
TRBV14	NA	NA	TRBJ2-3	CASSARRGRSALSTDTQYF	TGTGCCAGCAGCGCCCGACGAGGCAGGTCAGCATTAAGCACAGATACGCAGTATTTT
TRBV5-1	TRBD2	NA	TRBJ2-7	CASSLGLAGSYEQYF	TGCGCCAGCAGCTTGGGACTAGCGGGGTCCTACGAGCAGTACTTC
TRBV29-1	NA	NA	TRBJ1-1	CSVERKLNTEAFF	TGCAGCGTTGAAAGGAAACTCAACACTGAAGCTTTCTTT
TRBV5-1	NA	NA	TRBJ2-5	CASSEPAQETQYF	TGCGCCAGCAGCGAGCCAGCACAAGAGACCCAGTACTTC
TRBV28	NA	NA	TRBJ1-4	CASSRPPTTNEKLFF	TGTGCCAGCAGCCGTCCCCCAACGACTAATGAAAAACTGTTTTTT
TRBV5-6	TRBD1	NA	TRBJ1-1	CASSSVRQGETEAFF	TGTGCCAGCAGCTCCGTTAGACAGGGAGAGACTGAAGCTTTCTTT
TRBV28	TRBD2	NA	TRBJ2-2	CASSSRTSGRGGLFF	TGTGCCAGCAGTTCACGGACTAGCGGAAGGGGTGGGCTGTTTTTT
TRBV11-1	NA	once	TRBJ1-3	CASSLFPASSGNTIYF	TGTGCCAGCAGCTTATTTCCGGCGTCCTCTGGAAACACCATATATTTT
TRBV6-1	NA	once	TRBJ2-3	CASSAYYREKDTQYF	TGTGCCAGCAGTGCCTATTACAGGGAAAAAGATACGCAGTATTTT
TRBV6-1	TRBD2	NA	TRBJ2-7	CASSGQGRTSGRPGHEQYF	TGTGCCAGCAGTGGACAGGGCCGAACTAGCGGGAGGCCGGGGCACGAGCAGTACTTC
TRBV7-3	TRBD2	NA	TRBJ2-1	CASSLWPSGSFNNEQFF	TGTGCCAGCAGCTTATGGCCTAGCGGGAGTTTTAACAATGAGCAGTTCTTC
TRBV5-4	NA	once	TRBJ2-7	CASSLDRTYEQYF	TGTGCCAGCAGCTTGGACAGGACTTACGAGCAGTACTTC
TRBV19	NA	NA	TRBJ2-7	CASRQDKAFHEQYF	TGTGCCAGTAGGCAGGACAAAGCCTTCCACGAGCAGTACTTC
TRBV7-8	NA	once	TRBJ1-3	CASSSARASGNTIYF	TGTGCCAGCAGCTCGGCTAGGGCCTCTGGAAACACCATATATTTT
TRBV2	TRBD1	NA	TRBJ1-2	CASDRGDFGYTF	TGTGCCAGCGACAGGGGAGACTTTGGCTACACCTTC
TRBV18	NA	NA	TRBJ1-1	CASSPFGTGGSRTKAFF	TGTGCCAGCTCACCGTTCGGTACAGGAGGGTCGCGCACTAAAGCTTTCTTT
TRBV6-1	NA	NA	TRBJ1-2	CASSEAGSYGYTF	TGTGCCAGCAGTGAAGCCGGGAGCTATGGCTACACCTTC
TRBV19	TRBD1	NA	TRBJ1-5	CASSPGQGLGQPQHF	TGTGCCAGTAGCCCGGGACAGGGGCTGGGTCAGCCCCAGCATTTT
TRBV9	NA	NA	TRBJ1-2	CASSADVGYGYTF	TGTGCCAGCAGCGCCGATGTTGGGTATGGCTACACCTTC
TRBV2	NA	NA	TRBJ1-2	CASSEWFPGESNYGYTF	TGTGCCAGCAGTGAATGGTTTCCGGGGGAATCCAACTATGGCTACACCTTC
TRBV4-1	TRBD1	NA	TRBJ1-5	CASSQDRRGLGQPQHF	TGCGCCAGCAGCCAAGATCGGAGGGGGCTAGGACAGCCCCAGCATTTT
TRBV6-6	NA	NA	TRBJ2-2	CASSYSGITGELFF	TGTGCCAGCAGTTATTCCGGGATTACCGGGGAGCTGTTTTTT
TRBV18	NA	NA	TRBJ2-3	CASSPPSGSTDTQYF	TGTGCCAGCTCACCCCCCTCCGGGAGCACAGATACGCAGTATTTT
TRBV13	NA	few	TRBJ1-2	CASSRITGTSGYTF	TGTGCCAGCAGCCGTATAACCGGGACCTCTGGCTACACCTTC
TRBV28	TRBD2	NA	TRBJ2-1	CASSTPSGRVYNEQFF	TGTGCCAGCAGTACCCCCAGCGGGAGGGTTTACAATGAGCAGTTCTTC
TRBV25-1	NA	NA	TRBJ2-5	CASSDRQGIGKTQYF	TGTGCCAGCAGTGACAGGCAGGGGATTGGAAAGACCCAGTACTTC
TRBV28	TRBD1	NA	TRBJ1-5	CASSYQAGTGGSNQPQHF	TGTGCCAGCAGCTATCAAGCCGGGACAGGGGGTAGCAATCAGCCCCAGCATTTT
TRBV7-9	NA	few	TRBJ1-1	CASSLSGGLTEAFF	TGTGCCAGCAGCTTATCGGGAGGCCTCACTGAAGCTTTCTTT
TRBV11-3	NA	NA	TRBJ1-1	CASSLYLGRGNTEAFF	TGTGCCAGCAGCTTATATTTGGGGCGGGGGAACACTGAAGCTTTCTTT
TRBV7-6	NA	NA	TRBJ2-1	CASSLLAPTYNEQFF	TGTGCCAGCAGCTTATTGGCTCCCACCTACAATGAGCAGTTCTTC